This TCR beta chain came from a study of breast tumors, draining lymph nodes, adjacent tissues. Study results and caveats: Data fit most tumor T cells coming from lymph node, expanding in tumor.

TCRdb reprocessed the multiplex PCR reads with MiXCR, giving one entry per CDR3 protein. This table has roughly 86,000 distinct CDR3 sequences, roughly a fifth appearing once. This clonotype occurred many times. Its cognate antigen is unknown. The CDR3 is 14 residues long. V was trimmed by 2 bases and J by 2 bases, leaving 10 bases between them. Germline lookup yields CDR1 SGHTA and CDR2 FQGNSA. Samples came from axillary lymph nodes draining the breast cancer. Sample: axillary lymph node tissue. The V call is TRBV7-2, the J call TRBJ2-7, with D tentatively TRBD1 or TRBD2 (5 bases each). The clonotype was recovered from a female donor with breast cancer. Some clones in this sample may be carry-over from other donors' samples. CDR3: CASSLYQGPYEQYF. The CDR3 DNA follows: TGTGCCAGCAGCTTATACCAGGGACCCTACGAGCAGTACTTC. The variable domain in full, with the rest retrieved from reference TRBV7-2 and TRBJ2-7, is GAGVSQSPSNKVTEKGKDVELRCDPISGHTALYWYRQSLGQGLEFLIYFQGNSAPDKSGLPSDRFSAERTGGSVSTLTIQRTQQEDSAVYLCASSLYQGPYEQYFGPGTRLTVT.